The 14 T cell receptor beta chains below come from one sample, sequenced in a study of blood T cell repertoires in COVID-19. Generated by immunoSEQ multiplex PCR, the TCRdb table keeps only in-frame clones and is missing some. The sample holds around 200,000 clones; about 86% are singletons and the top ten take roughly 6.4%. The material sequenced was peripheral blood. The receptors stem from a man aged 55 to 69 who had recovered from COVID-19.

This chain uses TRBV29-1 with TRBJ1-2; D uncertain. The V end lost 2 bases, the J end lost 3 bases, and 10 bases lay between the germline ends. Germline-derived CDR1 and CDR2 are SQVTM and ANQGSEA. The CDR3 has 13 residues. DNA of the CDR3: TGCAGCGTTGAAATCCTCTCGGACTATGGCTACACCTTC. The encoded protein is CSVEILSDYGYTF.

The CDR3 DNA reads as TGCGCCAGCAGCTCGGACAGCCCTAACTATGGCTACACCTTC. Translating gives CASSSDSPNYGYTF. V is TRBV5-1 and J is TRBJ1-2, with D perhaps matching TRBD1 (6 bases). The CDR3 is 14 amino acids. Trimming took 3 bases from V and 0 from J, leaving 9 bases between them. The germline gives CDR1 SGHRS, CDR2 YFSETQ.

The gene calls are TRBV27 and TRBJ1-5; possibly TRBD1 for D (5 bases). The CDR3 consists of 12 residues. The germline V gene encodes CDR1 MNHEY and CDR2 SMNVEV (reference sequence). V shed 2 bases and J shed 13 bases, with 12 bases lying between them. The CDR3, as DNA: TGTGCCAGCAGTTTAACATCCGGGGGGCAGCATTTT. It yields the protein CASSLTSGGQHF.

The chain carries TRBV3-1 (or the pseudogene TRBV3-2) and TRBJ1-3, with D perhaps TRBD1 (6 bases). CDR3 length: 13 amino acids. Germline values: CDR1 LGHDT, CDR2 YNNKEL (reference sequence). With 4 bases removed from V and 4 bases from J, the gap between germline ends came to 8 bases. CDR3 in amino acids: CASSPGVGNTIYF. The CDR3 nucleotides read TGTGCCAGCAGCCCAGGGGTAGGAAACACCATATATTTT.

V and J are TRBV6-5 and TRBJ1-5; no firm D call. V lost 2 bases and J 4 bases, leaving 6 bases between the germline ends. This CDR3 has 13 amino acids. Looked up from germline, CDR1 is MNHEY and CDR2 is SVGAGI. The DNA of the CDR3 is TGTGCCAGCAGTTACGCGTTGAATCAGCCCCAGCATTTT. Its translation: CASSYALNQPQHF.

This chain uses TRBV30 with TRBJ2-1, with 9 bases matching TRBD1. The germline CDR1 and CDR2 sequences are GTSNPN and SVGIG (reference sequence). With 1 base clipped from V and 5 bases from J, the junction kept 6 bases outside the gene matches. The CDR3 consists of 15 residues. CDR3 bases: TGTGCCTGGAGTGCCGGGACAGGGCGAGACAATGAGCAGTTCTTC. Protein: CAWSAGTGRDNEQFF.

The gene calls are TRBV6-5 and TRBJ1-2, with D perhaps matching TRBD1 (6 bases). V was trimmed by 0 bases and J by 8 bases, leaving 13 bases between them. CDR3 length: 14 residues. Germline V CDR1 and CDR2: MNHEY, SVGAGI. The CDR3 sequence: CASSYSRGGRGYTF. The DNA of the CDR3 is TGTGCCAGCAGTTACTCGAGAGGGGGACGCGGCTACACCTTC.

The chain uses TRBV7-9 and TRBJ2-2; no clear D. Germline V gene lookup returns CDR1 SEHNR and CDR2 FQNEAQ (reference sequence). The CDR3 is 14 residues long. Between the trimmed V and J ends, which lost 5 bases and 5 bases, there was a span of 12 bases. CDR3 in DNA: TGTGCCAGCAGCCTCGTAGGCGGAACCGGGGAGCTGTTTTTT. Amino acid sequence: CASSLVGGTGELFF.

This clone came up many times. The chain joins TRBV5-4 to TRBJ1-3, with D perhaps matching TRBD1 (6 bases). The V gene's germline CDR1 is SGHNT and CDR2 YYREEE (reference sequence). This CDR3 has 18 residues. V shed 0 bases and J shed 0 bases, with 16 bases lying between them. CDR3 coding DNA: TGTGCCAGCAGCTTGGGCCCTTTTCAACAGGGCTCTGGAAACACCATATATTTT. Its translation: CASSLGPFQQGSGNTIYF.

This chain links TRBV18 with TRBJ2-3; TRBD1 agrees at 8 bases. The CDR3 runs 16 residues. The germline CDR1 and CDR2 sequences are KGHSH and LQKENI. The V segment lost 5 bases and the J segment 4 bases; nucleotides outside the gene matches: 11. The CDR3 DNA sequence: TGTGCCAGCTCATCCAATGACAGGGGTATTCCAGATACGCAGTATTTT. It yields the protein CASSSNDRGIPDTQYF.

CDR3 bases: TGTGCCAGCAGCTTAGTCCGGACAGGGGCTAACTATGGCTACACCTTC. It encodes CASSLVRTGANYGYTF. This sequence joins TRBV11-2 and TRBJ1-2; 9 bases align to TRBD1. The V segment lost 1 base and the J segment 0 bases; nucleotides outside the gene matches: 3. Germline loops: CDR1 SGHAT, CDR2 FQNNGV. The CDR3 runs 16 residues.

The rearrangement uses TRBV15 and TRBJ2-3; perhaps TRBD2 as D (6 bases). Trimming took off 3 bases at V and 0 bases at J, with 19 bases between the two ends. The CDR3 extends over 18 amino acids. Germline V gene sequence: CDR1 LNHNV, CDR2 YYDKDF (reference sequence). Here the CDR3 reads CATSRYRRGGSSTDTQYF. The CDR3 DNA reads as TGTGCCACCAGCAGGTATAGGAGGGGCGGATCTAGCACAGATACGCAGTATTTT.

J is TRBJ2-3 and V is TRBV5-1; TRBD2 agrees at 11 bases. The CDR3 totals 14 residues. V dropped 4 bases and J dropped 5; count of bases not matched to a gene: 3. Germline V lookup: CDR1 SGHRS, CDR2 YFSETQ. The CDR3 loop is CASSASGGRDTQYF. In DNA, the CDR3 is TGCGCCAGCAGCGCTAGCGGGGGGAGAGATACGCAGTATTTT. Combining the CDR3 with reference TRBV5-1 and TRBJ2-3 gives the whole variable domain KAGVTQTPRYLIKTRGQQVTLSCSPISGHRSVSWYQQTPGQGLQFLFEYFSETQRNKGNFPGRFSGRQFSNSRSEMNVSTLELGDSALYLCASSASGGRDTQYFGPGTRLTVL.

The chain recombines TRBV19 with TRBJ1-1, with TRBD1 matching over 7 bases. The CDR3 runs 15 residues. Trimming at V came to 4 bases and at J to 4 bases, leaving 9 bases not matched to a gene. CDR1 is LNHDA and CDR2 is SQIVND in the germline V gene (reference sequence). The CDR3 DNA sequence: TGTGCCAGTAGTACGACGACAGGGTGGGCCACTGAAGCTTTCTTT. Translation: CASSTTTGWATEAFF.